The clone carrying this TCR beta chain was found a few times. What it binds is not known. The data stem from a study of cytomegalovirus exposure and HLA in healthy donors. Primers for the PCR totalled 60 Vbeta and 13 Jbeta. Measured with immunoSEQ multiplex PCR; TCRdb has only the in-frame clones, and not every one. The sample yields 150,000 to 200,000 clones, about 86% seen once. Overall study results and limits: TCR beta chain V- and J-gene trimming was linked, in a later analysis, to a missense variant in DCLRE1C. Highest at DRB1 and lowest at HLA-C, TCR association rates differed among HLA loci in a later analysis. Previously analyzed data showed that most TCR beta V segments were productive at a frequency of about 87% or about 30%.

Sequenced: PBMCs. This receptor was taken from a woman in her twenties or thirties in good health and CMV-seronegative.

The CDR3 here is CASSEAGTSGYEQYF. The CDR3 coding sequence is TGTGCCAGCAGCGAGGCCGGGACTAGCGGCTACGAGCAGTACTTC. The chain combines TRBV6-5 with TRBJ2-7, with 11 bases fitting TRBD2. The CDR3 is 15 residues long. Germline CDR1 reads MNHEY; CDR2 reads SVGAGI. Germline trimming cut 6 bases from V and 3 bases from J; bases unmatched to any gene: 7.